This T cell receptor (beta chain) was obtained from a study of human thymus T cells. Corrective surgery for congenital heart defects was being performed on the healthy Finnish infants who were the donors. Libraries were prepared by immunoSEQ multiplex PCR; TCRdb keeps only in-frame clonotypes and omits some of them. The data hold just over 45,000 clones, with about 95% observed a single time. Sequencing input: blood. This clonotype originated in a girl in the first two years of life with a congenital heart defect but otherwise immunologically healthy.

The CDR3, as DNA: TGTGCCAGCAGCTTAGGTCGGGGACTAGTTCGGAGAAAGGACAATGAGCAGTTCTTC. It specifies CASSLGRGLVRRKDNEQFF. This rearrangement joins TRBV11-2 to TRBJ2-1, with 8 bases matching TRBD2. Losses at the gene ends were 1 base for V and 5 bases for J; bases not matched to a gene: 16. The length of the CDR3 is 19 residues. Germline lookup yields CDR1 SGHAT and CDR2 FQNNGV.